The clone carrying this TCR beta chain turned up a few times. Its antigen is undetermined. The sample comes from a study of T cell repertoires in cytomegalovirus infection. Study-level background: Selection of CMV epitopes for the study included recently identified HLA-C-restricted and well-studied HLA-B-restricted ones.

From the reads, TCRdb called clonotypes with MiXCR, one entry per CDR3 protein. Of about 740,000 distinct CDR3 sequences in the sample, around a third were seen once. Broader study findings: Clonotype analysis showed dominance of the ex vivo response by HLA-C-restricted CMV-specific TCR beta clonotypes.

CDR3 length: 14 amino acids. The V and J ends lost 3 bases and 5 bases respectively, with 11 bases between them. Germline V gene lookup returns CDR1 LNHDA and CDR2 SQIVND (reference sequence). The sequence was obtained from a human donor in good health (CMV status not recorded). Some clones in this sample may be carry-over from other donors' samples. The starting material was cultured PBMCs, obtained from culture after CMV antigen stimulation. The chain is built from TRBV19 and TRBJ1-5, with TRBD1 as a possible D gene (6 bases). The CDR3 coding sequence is TGTGCCAGTAGTATCACAGGGTCGGATCAGCCCCAGCATTTT. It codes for CASSITGSDQPQHF.